The sequence of this TCR beta chain was determined in a study of cytomegalovirus exposure and HLA in healthy donors. Findings and caveats of the study: The availability of immune exposure information extended only to CMV serostatus.

Use of 60 Vbeta and 13 Jbeta primers characterized the PCR. Clones were read by immunoSEQ multiplex PCR, and TCRdb kept only the in-frame ones, dropping some. The sample records 95,000 to 110,000 clones, over 65% being singletons. J was trimmed by 4 bases and V by 2 bases; bases with no gene match: 9. CDR1 is LGHNA, CDR2 YNFKEQ, per germline. CDR3 length equals 16 residues. Notes on this clone: The antigen is unknown.

The sequencing input was PBMCs. The sequence was obtained from a woman between 35 and 50 years old in good health and CMV-seronegative. This chain links TRBV4-2 with TRBJ2-7; 9 positions match TRBD2. The CDR3 reads CASSQLATSGRYEQYF. The CDR3 nucleotides are TGTGCCAGCAGCCAACTGGCGACTAGCGGTCGATACGAGCAGTACTTC.